The clone carrying this TCR beta chain was detected only a few times. The target antigen is unknown. Germline V gene data show CDR1 as SGHTA and CDR2 as FQGNSA. The CDR3 covers 13 residues. Trimming cost V 1 base and J 10 bases, with 13 bases left between them. Culture lasted roughly eleven days before CD4+ T cell isolation. None of these healthy vaccinees had been infected with SARS-CoV-2 before vaccination. The data originate from a study of vaccination effects on CD4 cells after COVID-19. Produced via immunoSEQ multiplex PCR; TCRdb's table is partial and in-frame only. The data hold about 58,000 clones, with 70% to 80% observed a single time.

The sequences come from CD4+ T cells from PBMCs cultured without peptide, collected before COVID-19 vaccination. This chain joins TRBV7-2 and TRBJ1-2; D remains ambiguous. This clonotype was obtained from a human donor who received a COVID-19 vaccine. CDR3 in DNA: TGTGCCAGCAGCTTAGGGGTTGTCAGTATCTACACCTTC. Translation: CASSLGVVSIYTF.